This T cell receptor beta chain was documented in a study of cytomegalovirus exposure and HLA in healthy donors. Study background: Earlier sequencing of some 170 million T cells yielded nearly 120 million unique TCR beta sequences. Study-wide points: Some public TCRs appeared in many individuals, while most sequences were rare.

Concerning this clone: As yet, its antigen is unknown.

The CDR3 has 15 amino acids. The V gene's germline CDR1 is MNHEY and CDR2 SVGAGI. Trimming left V 2 bases short and J 7 bases short, with 17 bases between. Primers: 60 Vbeta forward and 13 Jbeta reverse. The method was immunoSEQ multiplex PCR; TCRdb's version includes in-frame clones alone and lacks a portion of them. The repertoire holds about 170,000 clones, with about 72% as singletons. The sample was PBMCs. J is TRBJ1-2 and V is TRBV6-5; tentatively, D is TRBD1 (6 bases). The sequence came from a human donor in good health. CDR3 protein: CASSYALGGASGYTF. CDR3 sequence (DNA): TGTGCCAGCAGTTACGCCTTGGGGGGGGCGAGTGGCTACACCTTC.